Following are 2 T cell receptor beta chains from one sample sequenced in a study of cytomegalovirus exposure and HLA in healthy donors (dated by TCRdb to about 2017). Libraries were prepared through the immunoSEQ multiplex PCR assay. A mixture of 60 forward primers for TCR Vbeta segments and 13 reverse primers for TCR Jbeta segments was used in the multiplex PCR. Here the immuneACCESS table is served through TCRdb, limited to in-frame sequences with V and J called. Missing clones are a known gap in these copies; in checked studies unresolved V genes cover under half, and the rest lacks a known reason. For this sample there are about 140,000 clones; approximately 80% appear just once. The ten largest clones take up roughly 4.7% of the sample. Source material: PBMCs. The source of these receptors is a man in his forties in good health and CMV-seronegative.

V gene TRBV6-4 combines with J gene TRBJ2-2, with D possibly matching TRBD1 (6 bases). V was trimmed by 8 bases and J by 5 bases, leaving 15 bases between them. The germline gives CDR1 MRHNA, CDR2 SNTAGT. The CDR3 sequence is 14 residues long. The CDR3 protein is CASAAAGVTGELFF. DNA for the CDR3: TGTGCCAGCGCCGCGGCAGGGGTGACCGGGGAGCTGTTTTTT.

V is TRBV9 and J is TRBJ2-3, with TRBD2 identical over 9 bases. The CDR3 is made up of 15 amino acids. V was pared by 0 bases and J by 5 bases, with 4 bases of the junction left unmatched. Germline lookup yields CDR1 SGDLS and CDR2 YYNGEE. The CDR3 nucleotides are TGTGCCAGCAGCGTAGCGGGGACTAGCCGAGATACGCAGTATTTT. Translation: CASSVAGTSRDTQYF.